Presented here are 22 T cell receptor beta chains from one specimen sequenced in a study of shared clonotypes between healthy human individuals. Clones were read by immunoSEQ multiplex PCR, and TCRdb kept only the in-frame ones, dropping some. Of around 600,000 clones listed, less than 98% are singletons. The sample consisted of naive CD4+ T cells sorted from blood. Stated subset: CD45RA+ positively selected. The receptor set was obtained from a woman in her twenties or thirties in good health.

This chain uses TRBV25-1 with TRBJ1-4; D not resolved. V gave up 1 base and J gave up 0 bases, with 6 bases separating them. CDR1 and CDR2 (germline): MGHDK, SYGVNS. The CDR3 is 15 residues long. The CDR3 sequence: CASSESPPTNEKLFF. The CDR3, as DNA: TGTGCCAGCAGTGAATCCCCCCCAACTAATGAAAAACTGTTTTTT. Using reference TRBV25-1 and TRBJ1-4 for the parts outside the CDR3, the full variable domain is EADIYQTPRYLVIGTGKKITLECSQTMGHDKMYWYQQDPGMELHLIHYSYGVNSTEKGDLSSESTVSRIRTEHFPLTLESARPSHTSQYLCASSESPPTNEKLFFGSGTQLSVL.

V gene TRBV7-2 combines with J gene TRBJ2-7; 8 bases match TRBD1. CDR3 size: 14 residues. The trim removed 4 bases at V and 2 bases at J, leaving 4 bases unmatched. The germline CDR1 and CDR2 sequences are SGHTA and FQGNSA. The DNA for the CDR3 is TGTGCCAGCAGCTCATACAGGGGGACCTACGAGCAGTACTTC. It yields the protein CASSSYRGTYEQYF.

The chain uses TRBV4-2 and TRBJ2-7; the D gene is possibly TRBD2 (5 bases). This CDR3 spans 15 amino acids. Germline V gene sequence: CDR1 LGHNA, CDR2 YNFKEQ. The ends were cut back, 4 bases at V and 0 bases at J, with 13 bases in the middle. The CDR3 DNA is TGTGCCAGCAGCCGTCTCCTGGGGAGCTCCTACGAGCAGTACTTC. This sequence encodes CASSRLLGSSYEQYF.

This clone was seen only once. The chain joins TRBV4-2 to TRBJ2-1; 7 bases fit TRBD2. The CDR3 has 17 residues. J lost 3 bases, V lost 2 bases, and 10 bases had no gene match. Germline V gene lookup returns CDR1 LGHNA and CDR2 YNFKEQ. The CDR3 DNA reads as TGTGCCAGCAGCCAAATAACTAGCGAGTTAGACTACAATGAGCAGTTCTTC. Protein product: CASSQITSELDYNEQFF.

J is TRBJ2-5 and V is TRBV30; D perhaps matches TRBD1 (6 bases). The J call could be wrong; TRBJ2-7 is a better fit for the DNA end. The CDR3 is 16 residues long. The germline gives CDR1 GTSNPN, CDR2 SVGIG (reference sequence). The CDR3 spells CAWSETTGFSEDEQYF. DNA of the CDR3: TGTGCCTGGAGTGAAACCACAGGGTTCTCTGAGGACGAGCAGTACTTC.

This CDR3 reads CASSASTTNEKLFF. The CDR3 DNA follows: TGTGCCAGCAGTGCTTCGACAACTAATGAAAAACTGTTTTTT. V is TRBV6-1 and J is TRBJ1-4; D gene uncertain. Germline CDR1 is MNHNS and CDR2 is SASEGT. The CDR3 totals 14 residues. Trimming took 4 bases from V and 0 from J, leaving 6 bases between them.

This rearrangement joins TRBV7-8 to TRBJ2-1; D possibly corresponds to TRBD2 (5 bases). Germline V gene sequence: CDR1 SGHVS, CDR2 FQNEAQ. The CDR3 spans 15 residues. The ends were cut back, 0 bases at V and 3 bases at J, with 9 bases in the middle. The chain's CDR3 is CASSLAGGRYNEQFF. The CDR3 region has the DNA TGTGCCAGCAGCTTAGCCGGAGGACGCTACAATGAGCAGTTCTTC. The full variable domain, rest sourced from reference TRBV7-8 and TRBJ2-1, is GAGVSQSPRYKVAKRGQDVALRCDPISGHVSLFWYQQALGQGPEFLTYFQNEAQLDKSGLPSDRFFAERPEGSVSTLKIQRTQQEDSAVYLCASSLAGGRYNEQFFGPGTRLTVL.

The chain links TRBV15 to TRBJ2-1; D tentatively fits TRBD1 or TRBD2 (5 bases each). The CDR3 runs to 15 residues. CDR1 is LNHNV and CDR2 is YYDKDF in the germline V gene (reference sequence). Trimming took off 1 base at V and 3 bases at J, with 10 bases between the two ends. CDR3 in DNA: TGTGCCACCAGCAGAGGCCGGGACCTCTACAATGAGCAGTTCTTC. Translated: CATSRGRDLYNEQFF. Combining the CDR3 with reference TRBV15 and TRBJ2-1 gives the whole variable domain DAMVIQNPRYQVTQFGKPVTLSCSQTLNHNVMYWYQQKSSQAPKLLFHYYDKDFNNEADTPDNFQSRRPNTSFCFLDIRSPGLGDTAMYLCATSRGRDLYNEQFFGPGTRLTVL.

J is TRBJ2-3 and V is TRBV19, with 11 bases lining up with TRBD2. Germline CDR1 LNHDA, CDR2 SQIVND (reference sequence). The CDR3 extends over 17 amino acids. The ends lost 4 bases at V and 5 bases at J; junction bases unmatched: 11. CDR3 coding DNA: TGTGCCAGTAGTACTAGCGGGAGGTTTCGGCCCTTAGATACGCAGTATTTT. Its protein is CASSTSGRFRPLDTQYF.

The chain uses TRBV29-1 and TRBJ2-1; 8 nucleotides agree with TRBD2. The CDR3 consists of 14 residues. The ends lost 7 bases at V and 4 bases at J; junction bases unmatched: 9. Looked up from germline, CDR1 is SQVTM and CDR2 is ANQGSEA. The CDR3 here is CSGQTSGRYNEQFF. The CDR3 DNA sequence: TGCAGCGGACAAACTAGCGGCCGGTACAATGAGCAGTTCTTC.

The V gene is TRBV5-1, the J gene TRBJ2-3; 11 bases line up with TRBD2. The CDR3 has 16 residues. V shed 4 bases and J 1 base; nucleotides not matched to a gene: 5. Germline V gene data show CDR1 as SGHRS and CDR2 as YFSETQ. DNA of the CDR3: TGCGCCAGCAGCCCCCGGACTAGCGGGCGCACAGATACGCAGTATTTT. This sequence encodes CASSPRTSGRTDTQYF. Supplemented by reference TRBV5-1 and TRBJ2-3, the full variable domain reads KAGVTQTPRYLIKTRGQQVTLSCSPISGHRSVSWYQQTPGQGLQFLFEYFSETQRNKGNFPGRFSGRQFSNSRSEMNVSTLELGDSALYLCASSPRTSGRTDTQYFGPGTRLTVL.

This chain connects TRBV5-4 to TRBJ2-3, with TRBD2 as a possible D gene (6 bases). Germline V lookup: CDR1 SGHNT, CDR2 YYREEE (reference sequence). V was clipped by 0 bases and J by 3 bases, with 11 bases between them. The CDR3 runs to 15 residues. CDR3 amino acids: CASSLGLGGTDTQYF. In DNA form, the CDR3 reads TGTGCCAGCAGCTTGGGACTAGGTGGTACAGATACGCAGTATTTT.

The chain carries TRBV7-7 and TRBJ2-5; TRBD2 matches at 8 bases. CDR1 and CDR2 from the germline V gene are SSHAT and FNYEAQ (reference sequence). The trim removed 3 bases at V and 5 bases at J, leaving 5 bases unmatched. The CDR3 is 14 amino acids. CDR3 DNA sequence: TGTGCCAGCAGCTTCAGCGGGAGAAGGGAGACCCAGTACTTC. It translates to CASSFSGRRETQYF.

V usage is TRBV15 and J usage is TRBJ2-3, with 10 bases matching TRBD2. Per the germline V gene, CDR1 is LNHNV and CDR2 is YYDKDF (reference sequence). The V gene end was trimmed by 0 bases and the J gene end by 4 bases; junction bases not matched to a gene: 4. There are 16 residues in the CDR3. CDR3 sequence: CATSRDVAGGADTQYF. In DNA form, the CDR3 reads TGTGCCACCAGCAGAGATGTAGCGGGAGGTGCAGATACGCAGTATTTT.

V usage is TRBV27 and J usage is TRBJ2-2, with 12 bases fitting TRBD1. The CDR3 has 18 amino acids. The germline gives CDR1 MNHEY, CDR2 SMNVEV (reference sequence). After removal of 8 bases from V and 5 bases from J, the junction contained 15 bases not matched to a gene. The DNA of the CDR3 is TGTGCCAGCGGATCCCTGGGACAGGGGGCTCGTAGAACCGGGGAGCTGTTTTTT. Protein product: CASGSLGQGARRTGELFF.

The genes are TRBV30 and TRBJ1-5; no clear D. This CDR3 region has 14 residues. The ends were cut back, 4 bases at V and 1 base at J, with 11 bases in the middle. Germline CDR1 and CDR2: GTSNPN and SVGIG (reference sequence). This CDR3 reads CAWNAAWSNQPQHF. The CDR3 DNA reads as TGTGCCTGGAACGCGGCCTGGAGCAATCAGCCCCAGCATTTT.

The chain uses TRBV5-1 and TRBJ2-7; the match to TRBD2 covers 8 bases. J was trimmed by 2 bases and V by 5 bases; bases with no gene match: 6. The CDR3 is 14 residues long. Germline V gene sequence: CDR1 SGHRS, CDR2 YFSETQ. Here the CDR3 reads CASREIAGPYEQYF. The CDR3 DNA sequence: TGCGCCAGCAGGGAAATAGCGGGACCCTACGAGCAGTACTTC.

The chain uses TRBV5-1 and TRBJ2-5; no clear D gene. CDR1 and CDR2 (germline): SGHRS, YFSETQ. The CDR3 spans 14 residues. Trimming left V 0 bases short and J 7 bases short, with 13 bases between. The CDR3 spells CASSLVTRTGTQYF. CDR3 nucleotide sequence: TGCGCCAGCAGCTTGGTTACCAGGACCGGGACCCAGTACTTC.

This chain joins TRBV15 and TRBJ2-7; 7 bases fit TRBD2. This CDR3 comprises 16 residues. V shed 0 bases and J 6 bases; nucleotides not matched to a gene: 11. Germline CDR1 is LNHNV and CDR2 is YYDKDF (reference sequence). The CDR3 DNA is TGTGCCACCAGCAGAGATCTGGGCGGGAGTATTCTCGAGCAGTACTTC. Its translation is CATSRDLGGSILEQYF.

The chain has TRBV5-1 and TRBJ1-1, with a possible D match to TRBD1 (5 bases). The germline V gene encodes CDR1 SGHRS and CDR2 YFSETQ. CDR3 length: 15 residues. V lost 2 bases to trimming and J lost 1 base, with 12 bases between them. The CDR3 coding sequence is TGCGCCAGCAGCTTTCTCGCAGGGTGGAACACTGAAGCTTTCTTT. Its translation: CASSFLAGWNTEAFF.

CDR3 residues: CASSRTGGTKTQYF. In nucleotides, the CDR3 is TGTGCCAGTAGTAGAACAGGGGGGACGAAGACCCAGTACTTC. The V and J genes are TRBV19 and TRBJ2-5; TRBD1 aligns across 8 bases. Per germline, CDR1 LNHDA and CDR2 SQIVND (reference sequence). This CDR3 is built from 14 residues. V lost 4 bases to trimming and J lost 6 bases; unmatched junction nucleotides: 7.

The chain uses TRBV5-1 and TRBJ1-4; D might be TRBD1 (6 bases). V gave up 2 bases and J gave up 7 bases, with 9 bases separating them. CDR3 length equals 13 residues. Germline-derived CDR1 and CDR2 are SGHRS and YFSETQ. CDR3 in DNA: TGCGCCAGCAGCTTCGGGGGGCTTGAAAAACTGTTTTTT. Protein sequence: CASSFGGLEKLFF. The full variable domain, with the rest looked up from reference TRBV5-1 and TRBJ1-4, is KAGVTQTPRYLIKTRGQQVTLSCSPISGHRSVSWYQQTPGQGLQFLFEYFSETQRNKGNFPGRFSGRQFSNSRSEMNVSTLELGDSALYLCASSFGGLEKLFFGSGTQLSVL.